The TCR beta chain described here comes from a study of cytomegalovirus exposure and HLA in healthy donors (TCRdb year 2017). Context from the whole study: In an earlier analysis of under 750 of the donors, under 300 Gb of sequence data and 120 million or so unique TCR beta sequences from about 190 million T cells were reported. Of the 300 to 500 genotyped donors, 75% to 85% were placed in the genetic ancestry cluster associated with self-reported Caucasian donors. An earlier analysis of roughly 600 of the donors used high-throughput TCR beta sequencing to judge whether each TCR beta V gene segment behaved as functional or pseudogenic. To predict cytomegalovirus infection status, the study combined high-throughput TCR immunosequencing, statistical association of individual TCRs with disease status, and machine learning. Genome-wide SNP genotypes for about 60% of the roughly 700 donors were used in a later genetic analysis, which treated that subset as a discovery cohort. Besides the first cohort of roughly 640 subjects, a separate validation cohort made up of roughly 130 different subjects was used. Donor age, sex, ethnicity and CMV serostatus were compiled alongside the repertoire data. HLA typing covered class I and class II loci at four-digit resolution. Every discovery cohort repertoire had been produced on one sequencing platform. The aim of the study was to test whether cataloging public T cell receptors could identify signatures of past pathogen exposure. Rather than using new phenotypic data, the later analysis identified candidate immune exposures from TCR beta sequences and from how often those sequences occurred across donors. Across 300 to 500 genotyped donors of the cohort, an average of 235,054 unique TCR beta nucleotide sequences per donor were sequenced, and roughly 17% of those sequences were non-productive. The number of donors typed differed by locus, with roughly 629-640 for A, B, C, DRB1 and DQB1, around 560 for DQA1, 600 to 610 for DPA1, and under 490 for DPB1. Roughly 290 gigabases of sequencing data and 75 million to 85 million unique TCR sequences made up an early release that covered several hundred HLA-typed donors. The study profiled the T cell repertoires of 550 to 700 subjects by immunosequencing and related them to cytomegalovirus serostatus. A later analysis re-analyzed previously published TCR beta repertoires from about 600 donors and added high-resolution HLA genotyping to study TCR occurrence patterns. Because of strong linkage in the cohort, five DR-DQ haplotypes were treated as single units for association and clustering.

The research as a whole found: Strong co-occurrence of HLA alleles, especially DR and DQ, made assigning TCR associations to individual alleles difficult. In the study, approximately 160 TCR beta chains were listed as associated with cytomegalovirus. Because some donors lacked HLA typing at each locus, the association tests relied only on the typed subset. Presence/absence analyses assumed roughly uniform sequencing depth across donors, an assumption that may not hold. Compared with equally common non-associated chains, HLA-associated TCR beta chains in a later analysis were more clonally expanded and had lower generation probabilities. Compared with the roughly 720-donor mean, donors in an Asian-associated ancestry cluster had fewer N-insertions in productive TCRs, according to a later genetic analysis. According to a later analysis, parvovirus B19, influenza, CMV and Epstein-Barr virus appeared linked to several top co-occurrence clusters. While some public TCRs were present in many individuals, most TCR sequences turned up only very rarely across donors. The cohort was sequenced for TCR beta chains only, and without alpha or paired-chain data the features that could be detected were limited. In vitro tests confirmed that a few of the cytomegalovirus-associated TCR beta chains recognize cytomegalovirus antigens. Cytomegalovirus status was reported to be diagnosed by the classifier with high specificity and sensitivity in both the original and validation cohorts. The only immune exposure information available for the cohort was CMV serostatus. According to the authors, the approach could potentially be generalized to other disease states and immunological phenotypes. Some IMGT-functional V segments, including TRBV6-2 and TRBV6-3, could not be told apart with the 87-base-pair reads, so those segments were excluded. According to a later analysis, most CMV-associated TCR beta chains appeared to be HLA-restricted, and the HLA associations seemed to be driven largely by CMV exposure. A later analysis found that TCR association rates varied across HLA loci, with DRB1 alleles showing the most associated TCRs and HLA-C alleles the fewest. A later genetic analysis associated a missense DCLRE1C variant with V-gene and J-gene trimming of TCR beta chains, and an independent cohort replicated the association. A further reported finding was that TCR beta sequences accurately predicted the HLA-A and HLA-B alleles for most subjects in the first cohort. About 17 rarely observed V segments, including chromosome 9 orphons, were excluded from the earlier analysis of several hundred of the donors because counts were too low. A cluster of highly shared sequence variants was judged likely to represent a technical artifact of the sequencing pipeline. Correlated functional status among segregating V segments might reflect linkage disequilibrium, but an unknown experimental factor could not be ruled out. In an earlier analysis of more than 500 of the donors, most TCR beta V segments appeared in productive rearrangements about 87% or about 30% of the time, broadly matching IMGT annotations. In a later analysis, around 17,000 TCR beta sequences were associated with specific HLA alleles at a false discovery rate of 0.05.

Libraries were prepared through the immunoSEQ multiplex PCR assay. The multiplex PCR relied on a mix of 60 forward primers for TCR Vbeta segments and 13 reverse primers for TCR Jbeta segments. A multiplex PCR assay on genomic DNA amplified the CDR3 region of rearranged TCR beta genes. The amplified TCR beta libraries were sequenced on the Illumina HiSeq System as 87-base-pair reads. On the study's bioinformatics: A later analysis tallied roughly 78 million unique TCR beta chains across the roughly 610 repertoires, and approximately 9.9 million of those chains were shared by two or more donors. Raw reads were error-corrected and collapsed into unique sequences by a nearest-neighbor algorithm in which closely related sequences were merged to remove PCR and sequencing errors. V, D and J gene segments were assigned by aligning CDR3 sequences to IMGT reference sequences. Each retained sequence needed at least a six-nucleotide match to both a V gene segment and a J gene segment. Rearrangements were classified as productive when the CDR3 lacked stop codons and remained in frame with V and J, and all other rearrangements were classified as non-productive. Following IMGT convention, CDR3 was defined as the stretch from the second conserved V-encoded cysteine up to the conserved J-encoded phenylalanine. In an earlier analysis of some 550 of the donors, sequences lacking an unambiguous match to a single V gene segment were excluded. An earlier analysis of some 610 of the donors called V segments functional above 56.7% productive rearrangements and segregating when the between-donor standard deviation exceeded 5%. A statistical classification framework was built to diagnose cytomegalovirus status from the catalog of TCR beta chain sequences. In a later analysis, TCR nucleotide sequences were compared against IMGT/GENE-DB human TR gene sequences so that V and J genes could be assigned. The TCRdist pipeline was used in a later analysis to assign CDR3 sequences and most-parsimonious VDJ recombination scenarios. In a later analysis, each TCR beta chain was defined by its CDR3 amino acid sequence together with its V-gene family, and reads lacking a unique V-gene family were excluded. A later analysis removed several hundred highly shared, low-generation-probability nucleotide sequences to deal with suspected cross-contamination and a sequencing artifact. For each public chain, a later analysis derived a clonal expansion index from normalized ranks of inferred template counts within each repertoire. A later analysis computed generation probabilities with a VDJ recombination model fitted to out-of-frame rearrangements, and checked the results against IGoR. A later analysis scored TCR-TCR, TCR-HLA and TCR-CMV co-occurrence with hypergeometric tests, applying a repertoire-size bias correction to TCR pairs. In a later analysis, false discovery rates were estimated by permuting HLA or CMV assignments 20 times. A later analysis grouped co-occurring TCRs with DBSCAN, adding TCRdist sequence similarity when clustering within HLA-allele-positive subsets. For co-occurrence clustering, repertoires with fewer than 30,000 or more than 120,000 public chains were excluded, along with roughly 5 repertoires with anomalous nucleotide sharing. Sourced from immuneACCESS, this table was stored by TCRdb with only in-frame sequences that have V and J called. A share of the clones is absent; for the studies checked, an unresolved V gene accounts for under half, and the remainder has no known explanation. That table furnishes V, J and clone size, whereas the DNA furnished D and trimming. A total of some 130,000 clones appear in this sample, approximately 61% of them only once. Together, the top ten hold approximately 1.6% of the sample.

Germline trimming amounts to 4 bases on V and 5 bases on J, with 4 as the count of junction bases outside the gene matches. CDR1 and CDR2 are drawn from the germline V gene (reference sequence): SGHNT, YYREEE. From the cysteine up to the phenylalanine, the CDR3 has a length of 15 residues. The CDR3 DNA has 45 bases and is translated from base 1. Concerning this clone itself: The antigen it recognizes is unknown. No much larger clonotype is one base removed from it; base qualities were not supplied.

The cohort comprised hundreds of healthy bone marrow donors. All cohort members were sampled while nominally healthy, although unrecorded immune exposures were likely present. CMV serostatus was positive for about 270 and negative for about 55% of the roughly 670 cohort members, and was not recorded for this donor. A peripheral blood sample was collected from each donor, and TCR beta sequencing was performed on peripheral blood mononuclear cells. Genomic DNA extraction from the blood cell samples was performed with the Qiagen DNeasy Blood Extraction Kit. The receptor was derived from a human donor in good health. The sequencing input was PBMCs. The chain employs TRBV5-4 and TRBJ2-1, with 12 bases in between that match TRBD2. CDR3 region: CASSPTSGRDNEQFF. The nucleotides read TGTGCCAGCAGCCCGACTAGCGGGAGAGACAATGAGCAGTTCTTC.